The next 21 T cell receptor beta chains were all read from a single sample in a study of T cells in Graves' hyperthyroidism and ophthalmopathy. Amplification of TCR beta CDR3 regions used RNA as the template. Primed by the HTBI set, a first-round RT-PCR was run on the TCR CDR3. MiXCR was run by TCRdb on the multiplex PCR reads, yielding one entry per CDR3 protein. The data hold 480,000 or so distinct CDR3 sequences, with 46% observed a single time. Sequencing used peripheral blood or thyroid tissue (not recorded which). Receptor source: an adult woman with Graves' disease, either hyperthyroidism or ophthalmopathy (not recorded which).

This clonotype was counted many times. This chain connects TRBV28 to TRBJ1-2; the D is unclear. The V gene lost 5 bases and the J gene lost 8 bases, with 6 bases spanning the gap. The CDR3 loop spans 10 amino acids. CDR1 MDHEN and CDR2 SYDVKM come from the germline V gene. The CDR3 region has the DNA TGTGCCAGCAGTAAAAGGGGCTACACCTTC. As protein: CASSKRGYTF.

J is TRBJ1-5 and V is TRBV20-1, with TRBD1 as a possible D gene (5 bases). Germline V CDR1 and CDR2: DFQATT, SNEGSKA (reference sequence). V was cut by 3 bases and J by 15 bases, with 15 bases left in between. The CDR3 has 11 residues. This CDR3 reads CSARPAGLLHF. The CDR3 DNA follows: TGCAGTGCTAGGCCCGCAGGGCTATTGCATTTT.

This clonotype was picked up a small number of times. The rearrangement links TRBV10-3 to TRBJ2-2; 7 bases line up with TRBD1. CDR1 and CDR2 (germline): ENHRY, SYGVKD. CDR3 length equals 17 residues. Trimming took 3 bases from V and 4 from J; bases not matched to a gene: 11. The CDR3: CAISDIARDSRTGELFF. As DNA, the CDR3 is TGTGCCATCAGTGACATCGCTAGGGACAGTCGCACCGGGGAGCTGTTTTTT.

This sequence joins TRBV11-2 and TRBJ2-2; D perhaps matches TRBD1 (5 bases). The CDR3 contains 14 residues. V was shortened by 0 bases and J by 8 bases, with 10 bases between the two germline ends. CDR1 and CDR2 from the germline V gene are SGHAT and FQNNGV. The DNA of the CDR3 is TGTGCCAGCAGCTTAGACAGGGTGCAGGGGGAGCTGTTTTTT. Translating gives CASSLDRVQGELFF.

The count of this clonotype is one. The genes are TRBV19 and TRBJ2-2; TRBD2 is a possible D gene (6 bases). The CDR3 is 16 residues long. Trimming removed 6 bases from V and 4 bases from J, with 18 bases in between. The germline CDR1 and CDR2 sequences are LNHDA and SQIVND (reference sequence). The CDR3 sequence is CASRPRTILVTGELFF. CDR3 nucleotides: TGTGCCAGTAGGCCACGGACTATCCTGGTCACCGGGGAGCTGTTTTTT. The full variable domain, its missing parts supplied by reference TRBV19 and TRBJ2-2, is DGGITQSPKYLFRKEGQNVTLSCEQNLNHDAMYWYRQDPGQGLRLIYYSQIVNDFQKGDIAEGYSVSREKKESFPLTVTSAQKNPTAFYLCASRPRTILVTGELFFGEGSRLTVL.

This clonotype was seen at least ten times. The chain links TRBV7-8 to TRBJ2-5, with no clear D. The CDR3 extends over 14 amino acids. CDR1 SGHVS and CDR2 FQNEAQ come from the germline V gene. Trimming cost V 1 base and J 4 bases, with 10 bases left between them. The CDR3 reads CASSLVWAGETQYF. The CDR3 DNA reads as TGTGCCAGCAGCTTAGTTTGGGCCGGAGAGACCCAGTACTTC.

This clonotype was recorded many times. The chain combines TRBV7-2 with TRBJ2-7, with D perhaps TRBD1 (7 bases). Germline CDR1 reads SGHTA; CDR2 reads FQGNSA. Between the trimmed V and J ends, which lost 1 base and 6 bases, there was a span of 13 bases. This CDR3 is built from 14 residues. The CDR3: CASSLGARGVEQYF. CDR3 nucleotide sequence: TGTGCCAGCAGCTTAGGGGCCAGGGGGGTCGAGCAGTACTTC.

This clonotype was picked up one time. The chain has TRBV29-1 and TRBJ2-5; TRBD2 is a possible D gene (8 bases). The DNA end lines up better with TRBJ2-1; the J call may be wrong. CDR1 and CDR2 (germline): SQVTM, ANQGSEA. The CDR3 is made up of 17 amino acids. CDR3 bases: TGCAGCGTTGTGGGCAGGGGGAACGGGAGGGCCCCCAATGAGCAGTTCTTC. It is translated as CSVVGRGNGRAPNEQFF.

The chain recombines TRBV20-1 with TRBJ1-2; 8 positions agree with TRBD1. The CDR3 runs to 13 residues. Germline V gene lookup returns CDR1 DFQATT and CDR2 SNEGSKA (reference sequence). V lost 3 bases to trimming and J lost 7 bases; unmatched junction nucleotides: 7. CDR3 in DNA: TGCAGTGCTAGTGTGGGGCAGGGGGCTGGCTACACCTTC. Translated: CSASVGQGAGYTF.

The chain carries TRBV20-1 and TRBJ2-7; possible D gene TRBD1, 6 bases. There are 12 residues in the CDR3. The germline V and J ends were trimmed by 6 bases and 1 base, with 10 bases remaining between them. In germline, CDR1 is DFQATT, CDR2 SNEGSKA (reference sequence). The CDR3 coding sequence is TGCAGTGCCCTACAGGGATCCTACGAGCAGTACTTC. It is translated as CSALQGSYEQYF.

This chain connects TRBV20-1 to TRBJ1-1, with D maybe TRBD1 (6 bases). Germline CDR1 is DFQATT and CDR2 is SNEGSKA (reference sequence). Deletions cut 6 bases from V and 11 bases from J, with 19 bases between. There are 12 residues in the CDR3. The DNA of the CDR3 is TGCAGTGCGTCGACAGGCAGTCTTGTGGCTTTCTTT. The encoded protein is CSASTGSLVAFF.

This clonotype was seen at least ten times. The gene calls are TRBV7-9 and TRBJ1-5; D is unresolved. CDR1 is SEHNR, CDR2 FQNEAQ, per germline (reference sequence). V lost 3 bases and J 2 bases, leaving 8 bases between the germline ends. The CDR3 consists of 14 residues. The CDR3 is CASSFMGGNQPQHF. CDR3 DNA: TGTGCCAGCAGCTTCATGGGAGGCAATCAGCCCCAGCATTTT.

In this sample, this clonotype turned up many times. This chain uses TRBV7-9 with TRBJ2-7, with D maybe TRBD1 (5 bases). V gave up 5 bases and J gave up 6 bases, with 8 bases separating them. This CDR3 comprises 11 residues. CDR1 SEHNR and CDR2 FQNEAQ come from the germline V gene (reference sequence). This CDR3 is CASSQGAEQYF. The CDR3 DNA reads as TGTGCCAGCAGCCAGGGTGCCGAGCAGTACTTC. Looking up the rest from reference TRBV7-9 and TRBJ2-7 gives the full variable domain: DTGVSQNPRHKITKRGQNVTFRCDPISEHNRLYWYRQTLGQGPEFLTYFQNEAQLEKSRLLSDRFSAERPKGSFSTLEIQRTEQGDSAMYLCASSQGAEQYFGPGTRLTVT.

This chain connects TRBV10-3 to TRBJ1-5; tentatively, D is TRBD1 (6 bases). This CDR3 region has 11 residues. In germline, CDR1 is ENHRY, CDR2 SYGVKD. CDR3 in DNA: TGTGCTAGAGAGCCGGGACAACCCCAGCATTTT. It encodes CAREPGQPQHF.

This clonotype came up many times. The chain is built from TRBV20-1 and TRBJ2-2; no clear D. V was cut by 6 bases and J by 1 base, with 9 bases left in between. Germline V CDR1 and CDR2: DFQATT, SNEGSKA (reference sequence). The CDR3 length is 13 residues. The CDR3 reads CSAPRGNTGELFF. CDR3 DNA: TGCAGTGCCCCACGCGGGAACACCGGGGAGCTGTTTTTT.

The chain couples TRBV7-9 to TRBJ2-5; maybe TRBD2 (6 bases). The CDR3 contains 14 residues. Looked up from germline, CDR1 is SEHNR and CDR2 is FQNEAQ (reference sequence). Trimming removed 5 bases from V and 6 bases from J, with 16 bases in between. The DNA for the CDR3 is TGTGCCAGCAGCGCCTGGGGGGAAATGCAGACCCAGTACTTC. It is translated as CASSAWGEMQTQYF.

This clonotype showed up many times. The V gene is TRBV20-1, the J gene TRBJ2-2, with TRBD2 matching 9 bases. Germline-derived CDR1 and CDR2 are DFQATT and SNEGSKA (reference sequence). The CDR3 extends over 17 amino acids. Trimming at V came to 2 bases and at J to 4 bases, leaving 11 bases not matched to a gene. The chain's CDR3 is CSARPSGRSGTTGELFF. The CDR3 bases are TGCAGTGCTAGACCCAGCGGGAGGTCGGGGACCACCGGGGAGCTGTTTTTT.

The genes are TRBV29-1 and TRBJ1-2; 8 bases match TRBD1. The ends lost 0 bases at V and 5 bases at J; junction bases unmatched: 8. CDR3 length equals 15 residues. Germline CDR1 reads SQVTM; CDR2 reads ANQGSEA. The CDR3 sequence: CSVEDSGGMRYGYTF. CDR3 DNA: TGCAGCGTTGAAGATTCAGGGGGCATGAGGTATGGCTACACCTTC. The full variable domain, rest sourced from reference TRBV29-1 and TRBJ1-2, is SAVISQKPSRDICQRGTSLTIQCQVDSQVTMMFWYRQQPGQSLTLIATANQGSEATYESGFVIDKFPISRPNLTFSTLTVSNMSPEDSSIYLCSVEDSGGMRYGYTFGSGTRLTVV.

This clonotype occurred many times. The rearrangement links TRBV7-3 to TRBJ2-6; 7 positions agree with TRBD1. CDR3 length equals 18 residues. Germline V lookup: CDR1 SGHTA, CDR2 FQGTGA. V dropped 1 base and J dropped 0; count of bases not matched to a gene: 6. CDR3 coding DNA: TGTGCCAGCAGCTTAAAGAGGGGACAGACCTCTGGGGCCAACGTCCTGACTTTC. Its protein is CASSLKRGQTSGANVLTF.

This clonotype was detected many times. The chain recombines TRBV10-3 with TRBJ2-5; D ambiguous. V lost 10 bases and J 0 bases, leaving 18 bases between the germline ends. The germline V gene encodes CDR1 ENHRY and CDR2 SYGVKD. The CDR3 runs to 15 residues. Here the CDR3 DNA reads TGTGCCACGACAAATGAAGGCACGTACCAAGAGACCCAGTACTTC. Its protein is CATTNEGTYQETQYF.

This chain links TRBV7-2 with TRBJ1-2, with D tentatively TRBD1 (5 bases). Germline-derived CDR1 and CDR2 are SGHTA and FQGNSA. There are 14 residues in the CDR3. Trimming removed 1 base from V and 8 bases from J, with 14 bases in between. The CDR3: CASSLGRGPGGYTF. CDR3 in DNA: TGTGCCAGCAGCTTAGGGAGGGGTCCTGGAGGCTACACCTTC.